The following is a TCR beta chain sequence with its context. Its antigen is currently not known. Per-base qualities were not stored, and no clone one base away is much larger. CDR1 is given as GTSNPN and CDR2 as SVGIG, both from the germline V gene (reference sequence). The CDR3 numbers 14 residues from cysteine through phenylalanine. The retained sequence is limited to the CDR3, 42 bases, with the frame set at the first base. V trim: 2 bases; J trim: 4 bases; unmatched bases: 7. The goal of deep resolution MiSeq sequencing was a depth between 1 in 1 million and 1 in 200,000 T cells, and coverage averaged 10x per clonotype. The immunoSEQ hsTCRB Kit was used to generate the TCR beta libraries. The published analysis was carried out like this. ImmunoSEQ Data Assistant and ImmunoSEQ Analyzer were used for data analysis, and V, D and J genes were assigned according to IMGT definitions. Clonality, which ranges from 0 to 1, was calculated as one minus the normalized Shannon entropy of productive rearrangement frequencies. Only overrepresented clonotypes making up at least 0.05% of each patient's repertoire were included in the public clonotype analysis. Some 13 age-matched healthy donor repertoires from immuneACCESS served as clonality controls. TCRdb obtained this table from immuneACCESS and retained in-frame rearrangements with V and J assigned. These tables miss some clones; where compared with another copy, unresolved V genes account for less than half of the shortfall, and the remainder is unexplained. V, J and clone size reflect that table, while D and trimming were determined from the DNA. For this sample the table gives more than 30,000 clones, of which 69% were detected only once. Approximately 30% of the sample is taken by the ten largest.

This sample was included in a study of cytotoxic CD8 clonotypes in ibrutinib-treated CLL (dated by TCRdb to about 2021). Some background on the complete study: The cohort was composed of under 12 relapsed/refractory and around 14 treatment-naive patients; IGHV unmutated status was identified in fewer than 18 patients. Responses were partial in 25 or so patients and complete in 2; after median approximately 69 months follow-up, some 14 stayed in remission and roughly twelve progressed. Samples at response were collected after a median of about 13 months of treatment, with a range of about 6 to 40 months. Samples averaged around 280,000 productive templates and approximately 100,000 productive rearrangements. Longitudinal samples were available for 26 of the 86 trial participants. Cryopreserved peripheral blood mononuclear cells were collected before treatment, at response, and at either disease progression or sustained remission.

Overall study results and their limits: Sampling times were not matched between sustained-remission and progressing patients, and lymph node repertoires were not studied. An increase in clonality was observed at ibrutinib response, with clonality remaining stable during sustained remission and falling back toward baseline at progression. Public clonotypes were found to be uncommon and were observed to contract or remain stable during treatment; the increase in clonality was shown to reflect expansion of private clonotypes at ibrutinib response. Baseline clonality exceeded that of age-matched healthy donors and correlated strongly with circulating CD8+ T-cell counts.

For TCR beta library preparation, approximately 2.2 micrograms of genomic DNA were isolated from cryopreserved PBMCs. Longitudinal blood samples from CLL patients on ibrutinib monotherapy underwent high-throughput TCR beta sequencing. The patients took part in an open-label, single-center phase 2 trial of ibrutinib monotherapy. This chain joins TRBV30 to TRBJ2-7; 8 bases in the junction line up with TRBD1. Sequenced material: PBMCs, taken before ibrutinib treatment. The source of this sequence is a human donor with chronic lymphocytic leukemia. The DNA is TGTGCCTGGAGTAGGACAGGGCTATTATACGAGCAGTACTTC. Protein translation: CAWSRTGLLYEQYF.